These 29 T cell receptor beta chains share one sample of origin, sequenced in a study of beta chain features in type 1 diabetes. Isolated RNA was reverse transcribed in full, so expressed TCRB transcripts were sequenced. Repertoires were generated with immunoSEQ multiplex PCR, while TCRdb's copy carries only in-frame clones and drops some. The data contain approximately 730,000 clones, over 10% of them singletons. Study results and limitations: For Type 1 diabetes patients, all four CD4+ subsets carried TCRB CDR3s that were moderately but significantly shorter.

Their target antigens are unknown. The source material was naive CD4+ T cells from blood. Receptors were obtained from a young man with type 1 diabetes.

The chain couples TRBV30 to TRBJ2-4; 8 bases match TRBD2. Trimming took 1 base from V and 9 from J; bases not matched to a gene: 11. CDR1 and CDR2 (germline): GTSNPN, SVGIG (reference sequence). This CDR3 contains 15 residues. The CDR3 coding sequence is TGTGCCTGGAGTGCGAGCGGGGGATATTTAAGCATTCAGTACTTC. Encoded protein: CAWSASGGYLSIQYF.

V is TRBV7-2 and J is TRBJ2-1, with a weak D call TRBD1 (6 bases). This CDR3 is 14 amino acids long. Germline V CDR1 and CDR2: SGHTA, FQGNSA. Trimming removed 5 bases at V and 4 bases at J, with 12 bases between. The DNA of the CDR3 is TGTGCCAGCAGCCCAAGACAGGATTACAATGAGCAGTTCTTC. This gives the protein CASSPRQDYNEQFF.

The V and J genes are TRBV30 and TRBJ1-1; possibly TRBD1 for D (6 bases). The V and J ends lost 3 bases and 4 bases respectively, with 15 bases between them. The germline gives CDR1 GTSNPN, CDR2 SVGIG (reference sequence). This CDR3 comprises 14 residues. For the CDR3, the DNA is TGTGCCTGGAGCGGCGGGGGCTGGGGCACTGAAGCTTTCTTT. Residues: CAWSGGGWGTEAFF.

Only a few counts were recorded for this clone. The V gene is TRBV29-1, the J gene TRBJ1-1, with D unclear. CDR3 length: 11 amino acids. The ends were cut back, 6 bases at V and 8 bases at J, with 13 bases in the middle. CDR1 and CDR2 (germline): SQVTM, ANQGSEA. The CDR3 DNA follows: TGCAGCGTCCGGGCAGACCTAGAAGCTTTCTTT. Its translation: CSVRADLEAFF.

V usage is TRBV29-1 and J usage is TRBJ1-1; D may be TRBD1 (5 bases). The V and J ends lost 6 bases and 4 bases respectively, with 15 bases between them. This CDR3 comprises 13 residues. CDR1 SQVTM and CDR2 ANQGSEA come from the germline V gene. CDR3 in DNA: TGCAGCGTCGGGGGGGTGGTCGGCACTGAAGCTTTCTTT. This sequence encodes CSVGGVVGTEAFF.

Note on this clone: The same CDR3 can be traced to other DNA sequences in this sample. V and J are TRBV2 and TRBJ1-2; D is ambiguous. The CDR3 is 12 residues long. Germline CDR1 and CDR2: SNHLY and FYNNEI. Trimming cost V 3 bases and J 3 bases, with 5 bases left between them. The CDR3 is CASSEQDYGYTF. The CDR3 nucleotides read TGTGCCAGCAGTGAGCAGGACTATGGCTACACCTTC.

The CDR3 DNA is TGCGCCAGCAGCGTGGGAGGAAGAGGCTCAACTAATGAAAAACTGTTTTTT. Translation: CASSVGGRGSTNEKLFF. The genes are TRBV5-1 and TRBJ1-4; no clear D gene. V lost 4 bases to trimming and J lost 0 bases, with 16 bases between them. The CDR3 consists of 17 residues. Per the germline V gene, CDR1 is SGHRS and CDR2 is YFSETQ.

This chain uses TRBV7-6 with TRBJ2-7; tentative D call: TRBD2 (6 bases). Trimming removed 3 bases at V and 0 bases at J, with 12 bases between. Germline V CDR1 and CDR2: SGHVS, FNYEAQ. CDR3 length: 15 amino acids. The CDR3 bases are TGTGCCAGCAGCTTCGGGACTTCAAGCTCCTACGAGCAGTACTTC. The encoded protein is CASSFGTSSSYEQYF. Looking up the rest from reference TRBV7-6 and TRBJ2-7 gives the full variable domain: GAGVSQSPRYKVTKRGQDVALRCDPISGHVSLYWYRQALGQGPEFLTYFNYEAQQDKSGLPNDRFSAERPEGSISTLTIQRTEQRDSAMYRCASSFGTSSSYEQYFGPGTRLTVT.

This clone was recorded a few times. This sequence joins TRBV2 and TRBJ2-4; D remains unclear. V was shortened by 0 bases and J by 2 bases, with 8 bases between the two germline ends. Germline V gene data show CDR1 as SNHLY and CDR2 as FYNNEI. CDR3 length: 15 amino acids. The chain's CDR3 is CASSEASRSKNIQYF. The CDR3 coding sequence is TGTGCCAGCAGTGAAGCGTCAAGGTCCAAAAACATTCAGTACTTC.

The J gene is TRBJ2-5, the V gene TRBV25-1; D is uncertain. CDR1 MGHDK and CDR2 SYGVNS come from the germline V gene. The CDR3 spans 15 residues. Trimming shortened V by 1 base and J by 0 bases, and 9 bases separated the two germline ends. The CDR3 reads CASSEFRVYQETQYF. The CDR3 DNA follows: TGTGCCAGCAGTGAATTTCGAGTATACCAAGAGACCCAGTACTTC.

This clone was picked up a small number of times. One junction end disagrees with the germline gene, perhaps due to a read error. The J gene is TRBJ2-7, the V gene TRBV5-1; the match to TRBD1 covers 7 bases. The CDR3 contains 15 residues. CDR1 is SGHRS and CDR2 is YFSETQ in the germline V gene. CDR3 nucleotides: TGCGCCAGCAGCGCCACGGGACAGACCTCCTCCGAGCAGTACTTC. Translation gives CASSATGQTSSEQYF.

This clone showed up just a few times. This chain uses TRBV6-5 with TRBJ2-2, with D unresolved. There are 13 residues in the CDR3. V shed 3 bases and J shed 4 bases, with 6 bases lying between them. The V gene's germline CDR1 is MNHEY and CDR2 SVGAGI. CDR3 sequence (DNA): TGTGCCAGCAGTTATGGCTTCACCGGGGAGCTGTTTTTT. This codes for CASSYGFTGELFF.

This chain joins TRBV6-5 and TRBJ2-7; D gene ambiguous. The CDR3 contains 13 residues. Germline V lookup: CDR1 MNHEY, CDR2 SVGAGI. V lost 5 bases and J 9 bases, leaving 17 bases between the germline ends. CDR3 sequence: CASSPEHFQWQYF. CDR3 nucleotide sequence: TGTGCCAGCAGTCCGGAGCATTTCCAATGGCAGTACTTC.

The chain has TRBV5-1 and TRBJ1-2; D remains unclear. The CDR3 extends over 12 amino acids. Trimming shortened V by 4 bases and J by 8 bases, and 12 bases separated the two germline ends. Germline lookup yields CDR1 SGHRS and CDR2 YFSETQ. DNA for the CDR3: TGCGCCAGCAGCCCCCGCGGTCGGGGCTACACCTTC. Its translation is CASSPRGRGYTF.

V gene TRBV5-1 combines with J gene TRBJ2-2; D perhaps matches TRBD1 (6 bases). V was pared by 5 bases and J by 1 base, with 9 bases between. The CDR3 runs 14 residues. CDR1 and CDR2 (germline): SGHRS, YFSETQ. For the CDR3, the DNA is TGCGCCAGCAGGACGGGACAGAACACCGGGGAGCTGTTTTTT. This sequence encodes CASRTGQNTGELFF.

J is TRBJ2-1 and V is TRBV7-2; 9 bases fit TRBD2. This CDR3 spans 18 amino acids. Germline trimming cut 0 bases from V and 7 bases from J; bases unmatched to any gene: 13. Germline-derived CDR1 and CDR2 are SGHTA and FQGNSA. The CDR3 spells CASSLAIAGASGRNEQFF. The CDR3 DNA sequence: TGTGCCAGCAGCTTAGCGATAGCGGGGGCTTCGGGTAGGAATGAGCAGTTCTTC.

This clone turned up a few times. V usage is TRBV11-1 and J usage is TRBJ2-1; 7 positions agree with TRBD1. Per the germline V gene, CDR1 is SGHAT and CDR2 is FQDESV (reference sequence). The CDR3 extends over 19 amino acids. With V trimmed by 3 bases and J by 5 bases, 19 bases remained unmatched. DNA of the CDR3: TGTGCCAGCAGCTTCCCGAGAGGAAGAACAGGGGAGATCAACAATGAGCAGTTCTTC. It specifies CASSFPRGRTGEINNEQFF. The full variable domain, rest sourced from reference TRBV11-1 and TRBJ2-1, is EAEVAQSPRYKITEKSQAVAFWCDPISGHATLYWYRQILGQGPELLVQFQDESVVDDSQLPKDRFSAERLKGVDSTLKIQPAELGDSAMYLCASSFPRGRTGEINNEQFFGPGTRLTVL.

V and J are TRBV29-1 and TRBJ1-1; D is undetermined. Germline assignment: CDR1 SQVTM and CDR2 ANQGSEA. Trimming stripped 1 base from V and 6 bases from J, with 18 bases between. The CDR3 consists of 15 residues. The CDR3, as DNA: TGCAGCGTTGAAGTTCTTGGGGTCGGGGAAGCTGAAGCTTTCTTT. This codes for CSVEVLGVGEAEAFF.

The CDR3 nucleotides read TGTGCCATCACGGGACCGACAAATGAGCAGTTCTTC. Its translation: CAITGPTNEQFF. The chain employs TRBV6-1 and TRBJ2-1; D assignment may be TRBD1 or TRBD2 (5 bases each). V lost 10 bases to trimming and J lost 7 bases, with 14 bases between them. This CDR3 is built from 12 residues. Germline V gene sequence: CDR1 MNHNS, CDR2 SASEGT.

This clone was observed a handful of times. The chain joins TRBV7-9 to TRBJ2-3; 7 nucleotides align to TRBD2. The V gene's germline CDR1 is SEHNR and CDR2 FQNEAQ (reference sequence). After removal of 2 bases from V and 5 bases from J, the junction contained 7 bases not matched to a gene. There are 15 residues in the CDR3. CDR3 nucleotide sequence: TGTGCCAGCAGCTTACCGGGGGGAGAGAAAGATACGCAGTATTTT. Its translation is CASSLPGGEKDTQYF.

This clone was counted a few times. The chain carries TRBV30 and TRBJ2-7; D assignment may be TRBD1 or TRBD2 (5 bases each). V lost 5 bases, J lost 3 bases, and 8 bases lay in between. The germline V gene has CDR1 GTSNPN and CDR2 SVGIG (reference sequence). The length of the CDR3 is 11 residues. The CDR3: CAWGGHYEQYF. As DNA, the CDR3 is TGTGCCTGGGGAGGACACTACGAGCAGTACTTC.

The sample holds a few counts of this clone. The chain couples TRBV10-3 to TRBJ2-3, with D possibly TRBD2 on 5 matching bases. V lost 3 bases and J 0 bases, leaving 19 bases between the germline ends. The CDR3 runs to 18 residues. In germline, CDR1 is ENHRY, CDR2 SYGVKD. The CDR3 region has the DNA TGTGCCATCAGTGACTCCGGGGTCGCCCCGTCAAGCACAGATACGCAGTATTTT. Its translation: CAISDSGVAPSSTDTQYF.

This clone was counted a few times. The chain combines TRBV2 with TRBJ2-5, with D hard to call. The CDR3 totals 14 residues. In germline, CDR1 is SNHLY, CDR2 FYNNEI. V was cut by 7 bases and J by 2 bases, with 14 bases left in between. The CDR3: CASNPRAAQETQYF. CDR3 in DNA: TGTGCCAGCAACCCTCGGGCAGCTCAAGAGACCCAGTACTTC. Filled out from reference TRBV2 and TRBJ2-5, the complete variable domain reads EPEVTQTPSHQVTQMGQEVILRCVPISNHLYFYWYRQILGQKVEFLVSFYNNEISEKSEIFDDQFSVERPDGSNFTLKIRSTKLEDSAMYFCASNPRAAQETQYFGPGTRLLVL.

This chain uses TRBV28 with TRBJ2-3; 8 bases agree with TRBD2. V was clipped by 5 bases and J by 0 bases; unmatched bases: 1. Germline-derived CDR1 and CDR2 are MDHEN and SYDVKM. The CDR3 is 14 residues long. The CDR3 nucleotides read TGTGCCAGCAGTGCGGGGGGTAGCACAGATACGCAGTATTTT. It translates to CASSAGGSTDTQYF.

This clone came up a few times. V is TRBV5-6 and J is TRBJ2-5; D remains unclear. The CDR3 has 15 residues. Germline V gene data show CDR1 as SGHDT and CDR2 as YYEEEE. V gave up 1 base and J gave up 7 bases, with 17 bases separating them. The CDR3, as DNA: TGTGCCAGCAGCTTGTATGCGAGGCCCCCGGGGACCCAGTACTTC. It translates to CASSLYARPPGTQYF. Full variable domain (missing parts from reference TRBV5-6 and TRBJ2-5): DAGVTQSPTHLIKTRGQQVTLRCSPKSGHDTVSWYQQALGQGPQFIFQYYEEEERQRGNFPDRFSGHQFPNYSSELNVNALLLGDSALYLCASSLYARPPGTQYFGPGTRLLVL.

Here the CDR3 DNA reads TGTGCCAGCAGTGACCCCTGGAGCTCCTACAATGAGCAGTTCTTC. Encoded protein: CASSDPWSSYNEQFF. V and J are TRBV25-1 and TRBJ2-1; D remains unclear. Germline CDR1 is MGHDK and CDR2 is SYGVNS. V lost 3 bases to trimming and J lost 0 bases, with 9 bases between them. There are 15 residues in the CDR3.

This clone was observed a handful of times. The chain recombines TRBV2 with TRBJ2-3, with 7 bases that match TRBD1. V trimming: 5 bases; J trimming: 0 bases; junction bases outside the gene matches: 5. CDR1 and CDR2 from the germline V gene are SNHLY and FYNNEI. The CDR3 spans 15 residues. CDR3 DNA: TGTGCCAGCAGTCATACAGGGGAGAGCACAGATACGCAGTATTTT. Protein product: CASSHTGESTDTQYF.

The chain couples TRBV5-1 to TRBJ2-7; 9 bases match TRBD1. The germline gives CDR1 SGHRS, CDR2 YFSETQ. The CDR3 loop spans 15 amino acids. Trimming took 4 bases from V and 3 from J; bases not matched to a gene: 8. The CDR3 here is CASSTTGGEGYEQYF. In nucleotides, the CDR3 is TGCGCCAGCAGCACGACAGGGGGAGAAGGCTACGAGCAGTACTTC.

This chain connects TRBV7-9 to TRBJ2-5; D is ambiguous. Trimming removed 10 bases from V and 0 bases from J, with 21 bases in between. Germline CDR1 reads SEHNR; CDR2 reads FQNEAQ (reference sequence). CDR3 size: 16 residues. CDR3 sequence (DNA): TGTGCCACCACTCCCCCCGTTTTTATGTACCAAGAGACCCAGTACTTC. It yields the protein CATTPPVFMYQETQYF.